This T cell receptor beta chain was retrieved from a study of T cells after yellow fever vaccination. Background on the study: With SMART-Seq v4 Ultra Low Input, the fractions containing low cell numbers were prepared.

Study results and limitations: The CD4 and CD8 compartments had a small share of their clonotypes in common.

This CDR3 region has 14 residues. With 1 base removed from V and 3 bases from J, the gap between germline ends came to 4 bases. MiXCR was run by TCRdb on the 5' RACE reads, yielding one entry per CDR3 protein. The sample has 100,000 to 150,000 distinct CDR3 sequences, under 8.5% seen once. This clonotype occurred many times. As yet, its antigen is unknown. The sequence was obtained from a man younger than 35 who received the YFV17D yellow fever vaccine. Material: CD4+ T cells sorted from PBMCs, obtained 10 to 11 days after the first yellow fever vaccination. The chain links TRBV12-3 or TRBV12-4 to TRBJ2-6; D remains unclear. CDR3 in amino acids: CASSLGFGANVLTF. The CDR3, as DNA: TGTGCCAGCAGTTTAGGGTTTGGGGCCAACGTCCTGACTTTC.